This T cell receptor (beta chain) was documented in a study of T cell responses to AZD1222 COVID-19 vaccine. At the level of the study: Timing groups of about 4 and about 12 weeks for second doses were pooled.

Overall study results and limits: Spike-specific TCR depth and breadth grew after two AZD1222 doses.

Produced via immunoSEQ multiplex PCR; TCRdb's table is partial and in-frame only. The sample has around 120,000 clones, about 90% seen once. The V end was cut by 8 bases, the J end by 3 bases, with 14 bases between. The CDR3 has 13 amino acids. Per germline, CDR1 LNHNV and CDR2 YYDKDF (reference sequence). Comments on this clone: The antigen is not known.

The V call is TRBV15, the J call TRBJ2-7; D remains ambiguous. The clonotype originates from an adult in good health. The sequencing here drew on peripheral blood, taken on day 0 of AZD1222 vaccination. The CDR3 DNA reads TGTGCCACCCGGGCGTCTGGCTACTACGAGCAGTACTTC. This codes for CATRASGYYEQYF.